This T cell receptor (beta chain) was found in a study of monozygotic twins with inflammatory bowel disease. Concerning this clonotype itself: Its antigen is not identified.

Study-level findings and limits: Twins with IBD were found to have lower TCRbeta diversity (inverse Simpson) than healthy co-twins. Versus healthy twins, IBD patients showed fewer clonotypes shared with others, especially with disease activity.

CDR3 length equals 15 residues. The germline gives CDR1 SGHRS, CDR2 YFSETQ. TCRdb re-analyzed the 5' RACE reads; it lists each CDR3 protein once, without DNA. Here the sample table reports around 220,000 distinct CDR3 sequences. The chain couples TRBV5-1 to TRBJ2-7; the TRBD2 assignment by TCRdb is unverifiable without DNA. The receptor was isolated from a human donor with ulcerative colitis or Crohn's disease, or a healthy co-twin of an affected twin (not recorded which). The sequencing input was blood. This chain's CDR3 is CASSLETSGGGEQYF.